The clone carrying this T cell receptor beta chain was recorded many times. No antigen is known for it. The source of the sample is a study of early T cells in non-severe SARS-CoV-2 infection. Across the whole study: Unpaired chains resulted from sequencing bulk RNA of unsorted whole blood. Study-wide results and caveats: Reliance on VDJdb matching favored anti-spike CD8 responses; private and CD4 specificities were missed.

Per germline, CDR1 SEHNR and CDR2 FQNEAQ (reference sequence). CDR3 length equals 15 residues. Trimming shortened V by 7 bases and J by 7 bases, and 23 bases separated the two germline ends. Unique molecular identifiers tagged individual cDNA molecules. TCRdb reprocessed the 5' RACE reads with MiXCR, giving one entry per CDR3 protein. The sample holds just over 70,000 distinct CDR3 sequences; 12% are singletons and the top ten take over 0.95%. The rearrangement joins TRBV7-9 to TRBJ2-7, with TRBD2 as a possible D gene (5 bases). The source is an adult who was a healthcare worker with PCR-confirmed SARS-CoV-2 infection or an uninfected control (not recorded which). Sequencing used whole blood. The CDR3 sequence is CASIRDDGPPGEQYF. CDR3 DNA sequence: TGTGCCAGCATCCGAGACGACGGACCCCCGGGAGAGCAGTACTTC.